The rows below give T cell receptor beta chains drawn from one sample of a study of post-analysis software for immune sequencing data. One entry per CDR3 protein results from TCRdb running MiXCR on the PCR reads. This table holds hundreds of thousands of distinct CDR3 sequences, about a third found once. Sequencing was performed on blood. Receptors originate from a girl aged 10-17 years with multiple sclerosis. The CDR3 runs from the conserved cysteine through the conserved F or W. D genes are given only for firm matches. The listing skips clone size in some rows; elsewhere it reads once, few, many or a size class.

J gene: TRBJ1-2
D gene: -
V gene: TRBV3-1
clone size: -
CDR3 protein: CASSLGREGGYTF
CDR3 DNA: TGTGCCAGCAGCCTAGGACGGGAGGGAGGCTACACCTTC

J gene: TRBJ1-1
D gene: -
V gene: TRBV28
clone size: once
CDR3 protein: CASSLSRRNTEAFF
CDR3 DNA: TGTGCCAGCAGTTTATCCAGGCGGAACACTGAAGCTTTCTTT

J gene: TRBJ2-5
D gene: TRBD2
V gene: TRBV5-1
clone size: few
CDR3 protein: CASSWGSAAGQETQYF
CDR3 DNA: TGCGCCAGCAGCTGGGGTTCGGCAGCGGGGCAAGAGACCCAGTACTTC

J gene: TRBJ2-3
D gene: TRBD2
V gene: TRBV20-1
clone size: few
CDR3 protein: CSARVAGVGTDTQYF
CDR3 DNA: TGCAGTGCTAGAGTGGCGGGGGTGGGCACAGATACGCAGTATTTT

J gene: TRBJ1-1
D gene: -
V gene: TRBV3-1
clone size: few
CDR3 protein: CASSEGSGNTEAFF
CDR3 DNA: TGTGCCAGCAGCGAGGGTTCGGGGAACACTGAAGCTTTCTTT

J gene: TRBJ1-6
D gene: -
V gene: TRBV12-3/TRBV12-4
clone size: -
CDR3 protein: CASSLGPTRPPHF
CDR3 DNA: TGTGCCAGCAGTTTAGGGCCGACGCGGCCCCCCCACTTT

J gene: TRBJ1-4
D gene: TRBD1
V gene: TRBV12-3/TRBV12-4
clone size: -
CDR3 protein: CASANTGVGEKLFF
CDR3 DNA: TGTGCCAGCGCAAATACAGGGGTGGGTGAAAAACTGTTTTTT

J gene: TRBJ2-3
D gene: TRBD1
V gene: TRBV28
clone size: few
CDR3 protein: CASSVQGAETDTQYF
CDR3 DNA: TGTGCCAGCAGCGTACAGGGGGCTGAGACAGATACGCAGTATTTT

J gene: TRBJ2-3
D gene: TRBD2
V gene: TRBV12-3/TRBV12-4
clone size: -
CDR3 protein: CASSSGTSANTDTQYF
CDR3 DNA: TGTGCCAGCTCCTCCGGGACTAGCGCTAACACAGATACGCAGTATTTT

J gene: TRBJ1-2
D gene: -
V gene: TRBV11-2
clone size: -
CDR3 protein: CASSLIGTNYGYTF
CDR3 DNA: TGTGCCAGCAGCTTAATTGGGACGAACTATGGCTACACCTTC

J gene: TRBJ1-5
D gene: -
V gene: TRBV10-3
clone size: -
CDR3 protein: CATNPQHSNQPQHF
CDR3 DNA: TGTGCCACCAATCCTCAACATAGCAATCAGCCCCAGCATTTT

J gene: TRBJ2-1
D gene: -
V gene: TRBV5-1
clone size: -
CDR3 protein: CASILGPGARGEQFF
CDR3 DNA: TGCGCCAGCATATTAGGACCCGGGGCCCGGGGTGAGCAGTTCTTC

J gene: TRBJ2-3
D gene: TRBD2
V gene: TRBV7-8
clone size: -
CDR3 protein: CASSPGLAGGQDTQYF
CDR3 DNA: TGTGCCAGCAGCCCCGGACTAGCGGGGGGGCAAGATACGCAGTATTTT

J gene: TRBJ2-1
D gene: TRBD1
V gene: TRBV13
clone size: -
CDR3 protein: CASRRGQGAYEQFF
CDR3 DNA: TGTGCCAGCCGGAGGGGACAGGGGGCCTATGAGCAGTTCTTC

J gene: TRBJ1-1
D gene: -
V gene: TRBV4-1
clone size: -
CDR3 protein: CASSQDTLSAFF
CDR3 DNA: TGCGCCAGCAGCCAAGATACCCTGAGTGCTTTCTTT

J gene: TRBJ1-5
D gene: -
V gene: TRBV5-5
clone size: -
CDR3 protein: CTSSSHRGLSNQPQHF
CDR3 DNA: TGTACCAGCAGCTCCCACAGAGGGCTGAGCAATCAGCCCCAGCATTTT

J gene: TRBJ2-7
D gene: TRBD2
V gene: TRBV9
clone size: -
CDR3 protein: CASSVGLAEYEQYF
CDR3 DNA: TGTGCCAGCAGCGTAGGACTAGCTGAATACGAGCAGTACTTC

J gene: TRBJ2-1
D gene: -
V gene: TRBV7-2
clone size: -
CDR3 protein: CASSPDRLGTGEQFF
CDR3 DNA: TGTGCCAGCAGCCCAGACAGGTTGGGCACGGGGGAGCAGTTCTTC

J gene: TRBJ2-1
D gene: TRBD1
V gene: TRBV6-2/TRBV6-3
clone size: few
CDR3 protein: CASSNNQGVADNEQFF
CDR3 DNA: TGTGCCAGCAGTAACAACCAGGGGGTAGCAGACAATGAGCAGTTCTTC

J gene: TRBJ2-7
D gene: TRBD1
V gene: TRBV29-1
clone size: many
CDR3 protein: CSVVPGDSPYEQYF
CDR3 DNA: TGCAGCGTTGTACCTGGGGACAGCCCCTACGAGCAGTACTTC

J gene: TRBJ2-2
D gene: TRBD2
V gene: TRBV20-1
clone size: -
CDR3 protein: CSARDLRAGDLTGELFF
CDR3 DNA: TGCAGTGCTAGAGATCTTCGCGCGGGGGACCTCACCGGGGAGCTGTTTTTT

J gene: TRBJ2-3
D gene: -
V gene: TRBV5-1
clone size: few
CDR3 protein: CASSLVAVTVTDTQYF
CDR3 DNA: TGCGCCAGCAGCTTGGTTGCAGTTACGGTAACAGATACGCAGTATTTT

J gene: TRBJ1-1
D gene: TRBD1
V gene: TRBV6-5
clone size: -
CDR3 protein: CASSRQGWSMNTEAFF
CDR3 DNA: TGTGCCAGCAGTAGACAGGGATGGAGCATGAACACTGAAGCTTTCTTT

J gene: TRBJ2-1
D gene: -
V gene: TRBV28
clone size: -
CDR3 protein: CASGGSYNEQFF
CDR3 DNA: TGTGCCAGCGGGGGAAGCTACAATGAGCAGTTCTTC

J gene: TRBJ1-6
D gene: TRBD1
V gene: TRBV7-8
clone size: -
CDR3 protein: CASSLGGDRRENSPLHF
CDR3 DNA: TGTGCCAGCAGCCTCGGGGGGGACAGGCGAGAAAATTCACCCCTCCACTTT

J gene: TRBJ2-5
D gene: TRBD1
V gene: TRBV7-2
clone size: -
CDR3 protein: CASSPPPGTGPWEQYF
CDR3 DNA: TGTGCCAGCAGCCCTCCCCCAGGGACAGGTCCCTGGGAGCAGTACTTC

J gene: TRBJ2-1
D gene: TRBD1
V gene: TRBV29-1
clone size: -
CDR3 protein: CSVNRDRGSEQFF
CDR3 DNA: TGCAGCGTTAACCGGGACAGGGGTAGTGAGCAGTTCTTC

J gene: TRBJ1-4
D gene: -
V gene: TRBV2
clone size: -
CDR3 protein: CASSEADTIEKLFF
CDR3 DNA: TGTGCCAGCAGTGAAGCGGACACGATTGAAAAACTGTTTTTT

J gene: TRBJ1-5
D gene: -
V gene: TRBV4-1
clone size: -
CDR3 protein: CASSRLQLNQPQHF
CDR3 DNA: TGCGCCAGCAGCCGGTTACAGTTAAATCAGCCCCAGCATTTT

J gene: TRBJ2-1
D gene: -
V gene: TRBV6-5
clone size: -
CDR3 protein: CASSYSQGLKFF
CDR3 DNA: TGTGCCAGCAGTTACTCGCAGGGGTTGAAGTTCTTC

J gene: TRBJ2-1
D gene: -
V gene: TRBV7-2
clone size: -
CDR3 protein: CASSHDHNEQFF
CDR3 DNA: TGTGCCAGCAGCCACGACCACAATGAGCAGTTCTTC

J gene: TRBJ2-5
D gene: TRBD2
V gene: TRBV7-9
clone size: few
CDR3 protein: CASSLVGGYQETQYF
CDR3 DNA: TGTGCCAGCAGCTTAGTCGGGGGGTACCAAGAGACCCAGTACTTC

J gene: TRBJ1-5
D gene: TRBD1
V gene: TRBV7-2
clone size: -
CDR3 protein: CASSLGQGVGNQPQHF
CDR3 DNA: TGTGCCAGCAGCTTAGGACAGGGTGTCGGCAATCAGCCCCAGCATTTT

J gene: TRBJ2-3
D gene: -
V gene: TRBV3-1
clone size: -
CDR3 protein: CASSLEAGTQYF
CDR3 DNA: TGTGCCAGCAGCCTAGAGGCAGGCACGCAGTATTTT

J gene: TRBJ2-7
D gene: -
V gene: TRBV5-1
clone size: -
CDR3 protein: CASSLDRTVAYEQYF
CDR3 DNA: TGCGCCAGCAGCTTGGACCGGACGGTCGCCTACGAGCAGTACTTC

J gene: TRBJ1-2
D gene: -
V gene: TRBV18
clone size: -
CDR3 protein: CASSPPGGGGYTF
CDR3 DNA: TGTGCCAGCTCACCACCGGGCGGAGGGGGCTACACCTTC

J gene: TRBJ1-4
D gene: TRBD1
V gene: TRBV29-1
clone size: few
CDR3 protein: CSVRDRKLFF
CDR3 DNA: TGCAGCGTCCGGGACAGGAAACTGTTTTTT

J gene: TRBJ2-3
D gene: TRBD2
V gene: TRBV7-2
clone size: -
CDR3 protein: CASSLHGTSKGTQYF
CDR3 DNA: TGTGCCAGCAGCTTACATGGGACTAGCAAAGGTACGCAGTATTTT

J gene: TRBJ1-1
D gene: TRBD1
V gene: TRBV4-2
clone size: few
CDR3 protein: CASSQGGGQTEAFF
CDR3 DNA: TGTGCCAGCAGCCAAGGTGGGGGACAGACTGAAGCTTTCTTT

J gene: TRBJ2-1
D gene: TRBD2
V gene: TRBV7-2
clone size: -
CDR3 protein: CASSLATGLAGYNEQFF
CDR3 DNA: TGTGCCAGCAGCTTAGCGACGGGACTAGCGGGCTACAATGAGCAGTTCTTC

J gene: TRBJ2-3
D gene: -
V gene: TRBV18
clone size: few
CDR3 protein: CASSPPDGTDTQYF
CDR3 DNA: TGTGCCAGCTCACCGCCGGACGGGACAGATACGCAGTATTTT

J gene: TRBJ2-1
D gene: TRBD1
V gene: TRBV4-2
clone size: -
CDR3 protein: CASSQSFRAGGAVIGQFF
CDR3 DNA: TGTGCCAGCAGCCAATCGTTTCGGGCAGGGGGCGCGGTGATAGGACAGTTCTTC

J gene: TRBJ2-5
D gene: -
V gene: TRBV20-1
clone size: -
CDR3 protein: CSARGYQETQYF
CDR3 DNA: TGCAGTGCTAGGGGGTACCAAGAGACCCAGTACTTC

J gene: TRBJ2-3
D gene: -
V gene: TRBV25-1
clone size: few
CDR3 protein: CASSDLGHADTQYF
CDR3 DNA: TGTGCCAGCAGTGACCTCGGTCATGCAGATACGCAGTATTTT

J gene: TRBJ2-1
D gene: -
V gene: TRBV20-1
clone size: -
CDR3 protein: CSAPGRGAYEQFF
CDR3 DNA: TGCAGTGCCCCCGGCCGGGGGGCATATGAGCAGTTCTTC